The clone carrying this T cell receptor (beta chain) was counted many times. The antigen remains undetermined. In TCRdb, the reads were re-called with MiXCR into one record per CDR3 protein. The repertoire holds about 460,000 distinct CDR3 sequences, 11% seen once, with roughly 10% in the top ten. The entry originates in a study of T cell repertoires in cytomegalovirus infection. On the study more broadly: Public signatures in TCR beta pointed to CMV infection and matching HLA type. General study results and limits: Cumulated frequencies of public TCR beta families served to identify carriers of CMV plus the relevant HLA. There were HLA-C-restricted CMV-specific TCR beta clonotypes dominating the ex vivo response.

Deletions cut 2 bases from V and 0 bases from J, with 7 bases between. Germline V gene sequence: CDR1 SGHTA, CDR2 FQGNSA. The CDR3 length is 15 residues. The rearrangement links TRBV7-2 to TRBJ2-2; TRBD1 is a possible D gene (5 bases). The receptor comes from a human donor in good health (CMV status not recorded). Some clones in this sample may be carry-over from other donors' samples. Sequencing used PBMCs. The CDR3 spells CASSLQGSNTGELFF. CDR3 bases: TGTGCCAGCAGCTTACAGGGTTCGAACACCGGGGAGCTGTTTTTT.